The 10 T cell receptor beta chains presented below share a single source sample, sequenced in a study of molecular identifiers for immune sequencing clone quantification. TCRdb reprocessed the PCR reads with MiXCR, giving one entry per CDR3 protein. The sample includes hundreds of thousands of distinct CDR3 sequences, 25% of them seen just once. Source material: naive CD8+ T cells from blood, with Jurkat cell RNA spiked in. As for subset: FACS-sorted CD8+CD4-CCR7+CD45RA+ naive T cells. The receptors come from a human donor in good health. Some libraries in this study had Jurkat cell RNA spiked in.

This clonotype was seen repeatedly, ten times or more. The CDR3 loop reads CASSAGGRYEQYF. The CDR3 DNA sequence: TGTGCCAGCAGCGCGGGAGGGAGGTACGAGCAGTACTTC. This chain joins TRBV7-2 and TRBJ2-7, with 9 nucleotides matching TRBD2. In germline, CDR1 is SGHTA, CDR2 FQGNSA. V lost 5 bases to trimming and J lost 4 bases; unmatched junction nucleotides: 3. This CDR3 is built from 13 residues.

On this clonotype: Given a much more abundant clone one base away, this may be a read error. The chain is built from TRBV4-1 and TRBJ1-1, with D unresolved. From germline, CDR1 is MGHRA and CDR2 YSYEKL. The CDR3 is 15 residues long. This chain's CDR3 is CAGSQAEVGNTEAFF. The CDR3, as DNA: TGCGCCGGCAGCCAAGCAGAAGTAGGGAACACTGAAGCTTTCTTT.

This clonotype appeared many times. The chain recombines TRBV29-1 with TRBJ2-2; D unclear. The CDR3 contains 12 residues. The germline V gene encodes CDR1 SQVTM and CDR2 ANQGSEA. The V end lost 7 bases, the J end lost 1 base, and 7 bases lay between the germline ends. The CDR3 protein is CSATMNTGELFF. CDR3 sequence (DNA): TGCAGCGCTACCATGAACACCGGGGAGCTGTTTTTT.

This clonotype was observed a handful of times. The genes are TRBV7-9 and TRBJ2-5; 7 nucleotides match TRBD2. The germline CDR1 and CDR2 sequences are SEHNR and FQNEAQ (reference sequence). The CDR3 has 16 amino acids. J gave up 2 bases and V 5 bases, and 11 bases lay outside the gene matches. The CDR3 sequence is CASSPPLGGSQETQYF. As DNA, the CDR3 is TGTGCCAGCAGCCCACCGCTGGGGGGGTCACAAGAGACCCAGTACTTC.

In its sample, this clonotype was seen many times. The chain combines TRBV9 with TRBJ2-1; 9 bases align to TRBD2. CDR3 length equals 15 residues. V shed 2 bases and J 2 bases; nucleotides not matched to a gene: 2. Germline assignment: CDR1 SGDLS and CDR2 YYNGEE. For the CDR3, the DNA is TGTGCCAGCAGCGTTTCTAGCGGGACCTACAATGAGCAGTTCTTC. Residues: CASSVSSGTYNEQFF.

Remarks on this clonotype: Given a much more abundant clone one base away, this may be a read error. J is TRBJ2-3 and V is TRBV13; D is tentatively TRBD1 or TRBD2 (6 bases each). Per the germline V gene, CDR1 is PRHDT and CDR2 is FYEKMQ (reference sequence). The CDR3 consists of 16 residues. In DNA form, the CDR3 reads TGTACCAGCAGCTTAGTTGGGGGGCCAAGCACAGATACGCAGTATTTT. This encodes CTSSLVGGPSTDTQYF.

V is TRBV2 and J is TRBJ2-1; TRBD1 or TRBD2 may be the D gene (5 bases each). This CDR3 spans 17 amino acids. V was cut by 5 bases and J by 5 bases, with 22 bases left in between. Germline V gene data show CDR1 as SNHLY and CDR2 as FYNNEI. The CDR3 DNA follows: TGTGCCAGCAGTCGCCGGGGAGAGACTCGGGGCAACAATGAGCAGTTCTTC. Protein sequence: CASSRRGETRGNNEQFF.

A remark on this clonotype: A clone one base away is much larger, so this may be a read error. This chain connects TRBV20-1 to TRBJ1-4; D remains unclear. Germline loops: CDR1 DFQATT, CDR2 SNEGSKA (reference sequence). The V gene lost 8 bases and the J gene lost 7 bases, with 17 bases spanning the gap. This CDR3 has 13 residues. The DNA for the CDR3 is TGCAGTCCCACGGCCGGAGTAAGTGAAAAACTGTTTTTT. Amino acid sequence: CSPTAGVSEKLFF.

This clonotype was picked up many times. The V gene is TRBV7-3, the J gene TRBJ1-1; D is unresolved. Germline assignment: CDR1 SGHTA and CDR2 FQGTGA. V lost 0 bases and J 5 bases, leaving 16 bases between the germline ends. The CDR3 covers 16 residues. The CDR3 sequence: CASSLTGPGSRTEAFF. Here the CDR3 DNA reads TGTGCCAGCAGCTTAACCGGGCCGGGGTCTCGAACTGAAGCTTTCTTT.

This clonotype was seen only a few times. The chain couples TRBV13 to TRBJ2-7, with TRBD2 identical over 11 bases. This CDR3 is 14 amino acids long. The V and J ends lost 7 bases and 2 bases, in that order; junction bases with no gene match: 4. Germline V lookup: CDR1 PRHDT, CDR2 FYEKMQ (reference sequence). CDR3 protein: CASTIAGGTYEQYF. The DNA for the CDR3 is TGTGCCAGCACTATAGCGGGAGGGACCTACGAGCAGTACTTC.